The 8 T cell receptor beta chains in this list originate from one sample, sequenced in a study of blood T cells in healthy people across ages. The authors ran a second PCR of about 6 to 11 cycles using a sample-barcoded 5' primer and a J-beta primer mix. TCRdb reanalysed the 5' RACE reads using MiXCR and keeps one entry per CDR3 protein. The sample lists fewer than 900,000 distinct CDR3 sequences, roughly 50% occurring once. Sequenced input: blood. Receptors originate from a woman aged 55-69 years in good health.

This clonotype occurred many times. Here the CDR3 reads CSVGYWSAEQETQYF. The CDR3 DNA reads TGCAGCGTTGGGTACTGGTCAGCTGAACAAGAGACCCAGTACTTC. This chain connects TRBV29-1 to TRBJ2-5, with no clear D. Trimming pared 4 bases from V and 2 bases from J, leaving 17 bases between. The CDR3 totals 15 residues. CDR1 and CDR2 (germline): SQVTM, ANQGSEA.

This rearrangement joins TRBV6-2 or TRBV6-3 to TRBJ2-3; TRBD2 aligns across 10 bases. Germline V gene data show CDR1 as MNHEY and CDR2 as SVGEGT. CDR3 length: 16 residues. V was pared by 6 bases and J by 2 bases, with 8 bases of the junction left unmatched. CDR3 in DNA: TGTGCCAGCAGCATACGGACTAGCGGTCCCACAGATACGCAGTATTTT. This sequence encodes CASSIRTSGPTDTQYF.

This clonotype was found a few times. CDR3: CATSRDSGTSAYEQYF. CDR3 nucleotide sequence: TGTGCCACCAGCAGAGATTCTGGGACTAGCGCCTACGAGCAGTACTTC. This chain connects TRBV15 to TRBJ2-4, with 10 bases fitting TRBD2. The DNA end is a closer match to TRBJ2-7, so the J assignment may be wrong. Germline loops: CDR1 LNHNV, CDR2 YYDKDF (reference sequence). The CDR3 has 16 amino acids.

CDR3 in amino acids: CSAETGTPKDNSPLHF. DNA for the CDR3: TGCAGTGCTGAGACCGGGACGCCCAAAGACAATTCACCCCTCCACTTT. The J gene is TRBJ1-6, the V gene TRBV20-1; a weak D match, TRBD1 (5 bases). The length of the CDR3 is 16 residues. CDR1 and CDR2 (germline): DFQATT, SNEGSKA (reference sequence). Trimming shortened V by 5 bases and J by 7 bases, and 21 bases separated the two germline ends.

Of note for this clonotype: The junction shows a germline mismatch at one end, possibly a read error. The V and J genes are TRBV7-2 and TRBJ2-5; 10 bases line up with TRBD2. Per the germline V gene, CDR1 is SGHTA and CDR2 is FQGNSA. The CDR3 loop spans 16 amino acids. The CDR3 DNA follows: TGCGCCAGCAGCCCCGGACTAGCGGTAGGGAGGGAGACCCAGTACTTC. Its translation is CASSPGLAVGRETQYF.

This clonotype has ten or more counts. The gene calls are TRBV2 and TRBJ2-5; 9 bases line up with TRBD1. In germline, CDR1 is SNHLY, CDR2 FYNNEI. This CDR3 is 17 amino acids long. Germline trimming cut 2 bases from V and 2 bases from J; bases unmatched to any gene: 9. DNA of the CDR3: TGTGCCAGCAGTGAATGGGGGACAGGGAAGAAACAAGAGACCCAGTACTTC. The encoded protein is CASSEWGTGKKQETQYF.

The chain couples TRBV20-1 to TRBJ2-3; D perhaps matches TRBD2 (6 bases). The CDR3 is 13 residues long. Trimming stripped 5 bases from V and 4 bases from J, with 13 bases between. The germline gives CDR1 DFQATT, CDR2 SNEGSKA (reference sequence). CDR3 region: CSAPVSSADTQYF. The CDR3 coding sequence is TGCAGTGCTCCCGTGTCTAGCGCAGATACGCAGTATTTT.

V gene TRBV6-2 or TRBV6-3 combines with J gene TRBJ2-1; D remains unclear. Germline CDR1 is MNHEY and CDR2 is SVGEGT. The length of the CDR3 is 15 residues. Deletions cut 4 bases from V and 10 bases from J, with 20 bases between. This CDR3 is CASSSQAVPYPEQFF. CDR3 bases: TGTGCCAGCAGTTCGCAGGCGGTACCCTACCCAGAGCAGTTCTTC.